The 11 T cell receptor beta chains below come from one sample, sequenced in a study of blood T cell repertoires in COVID-19. Sequenced by immunoSEQ multiplex PCR; TCRdb stores in-frame clones only, minus some. This sample has fewer than 90,000 clones, with approximately 86% found just once. Sequencing was performed on peripheral blood. These receptors all come from a male donor with acute or convalescent COVID-19.

The V gene is TRBV28, the J gene TRBJ1-5, with 8 bases lining up with TRBD1. CDR3 length: 14 amino acids. CDR1 is MDHEN and CDR2 is SYDVKM in the germline V gene. Germline trimming cut 5 bases from V and 4 bases from J; bases unmatched to any gene: 4. CDR3 sequence (DNA): TGTGCCAGCAGTGGACAGGGCAATAATCAGCCCCAGCATTTT. Its protein product is CASSGQGNNQPQHF.

The V gene is TRBV21-1, the J gene TRBJ1-1; TRBD1 is the table's D call and was not checked against the DNA. TRBV21-1 is deemed a pseudogene. The CDR3 has 16 amino acids. The CDR3, as DNA: TGTGCCAGCAGCTCTCGGGACAGGGGGAATAACACTGAAGCTTTCTTT. Protein: CASSSRDRGNNTEAFF.

The chain uses TRBV18 and TRBJ2-3; possibly TRBD1 for D (5 bases). V lost 3 bases, J lost 0 bases, and 7 bases lay in between. This CDR3 comprises 14 residues. Looked up from germline, CDR1 is KGHSH and CDR2 is LQKENI. In DNA form, the CDR3 reads TGTGCCAGCTCACCTAGGGGAAGCACAGATACGCAGTATTTT. Amino acids: CASSPRGSTDTQYF.

V gene TRBV5-8 combines with J gene TRBJ2-2, with D hard to call. The CDR3 contains 13 residues. V lost 1 base, J lost 4 bases, and 5 bases lay in between. Per the germline V gene, CDR1 is SGHTS and CDR2 is YDEGEE. The CDR3 DNA sequence: TGTGCCAGCAGCTTGCTACCCACCGGGGAGCTGTTTTTT. As protein: CASSLLPTGELFF.

The chain has TRBV6-5 and TRBJ1-1; TRBD1 is a possible D gene (5 bases). This CDR3 has 11 residues. Looked up from germline, CDR1 is MNHEY and CDR2 is SVGAGI. V was pared by 8 bases and J by 4 bases, with 8 bases between. The CDR3 loop reads CASGGFTEAFF. The CDR3 DNA reads as TGTGCCAGCGGGGGGTTCACTGAAGCTTTCTTT.

This chain joins TRBV5-1 and TRBJ2-3, with D possibly TRBD2 on 6 matching bases. Germline V CDR1 and CDR2: SGHRS, YFSETQ. V dropped 6 bases and J dropped 1 base, with 12 bases sitting between them. The CDR3 has 14 amino acids. The chain's CDR3 is CASKREDRTDTQYF. In nucleotides, the CDR3 is TGCGCCAGCAAGAGGGAGGATCGCACAGATACGCAGTATTTT. Variable domain in full (rest from reference TRBV5-1 and TRBJ2-3): KAGVTQTPRYLIKTRGQQVTLSCSPISGHRSVSWYQQTPGQGLQFLFEYFSETQRNKGNFPGRFSGRQFSNSRSEMNVSTLELGDSALYLCASKREDRTDTQYFGPGTRLTVL.

The chain joins TRBV15 to TRBJ2-1; D unresolved. CDR1 LNHNV and CDR2 YYDKDF come from the germline V gene (reference sequence). Deletions cut 5 bases from V and 10 bases from J, with 9 bases between. The CDR3 sequence is 11 residues long. The CDR3 loop is CATSPRAEQFF. The CDR3 nucleotides are TGTGCCACCAGCCCGAGAGCAGAGCAGTTCTTC.

This rearrangement joins TRBV5-1 to TRBJ2-5; the D is unclear. In germline, CDR1 is SGHRS, CDR2 YFSETQ. This CDR3 region has 14 residues. V gave up 3 bases and J gave up 2 bases, with 11 bases separating them. The CDR3 bases are TGCGCCAGCAGCTCCCTATCGGGTCAAGAGACCCAGTACTTC. Its protein is CASSSLSGQETQYF.

The chain combines TRBV9 with TRBJ1-4; a possible D gene is TRBD1 (5 bases). There are 16 residues in the CDR3. The germline V gene encodes CDR1 SGDLS and CDR2 YYNGEE. Trimming stripped 0 bases from V and 7 bases from J, with 16 bases between. This CDR3 reads CASSVDDLSGGEKLFF. The CDR3 DNA sequence: TGTGCCAGCAGCGTAGACGACCTGTCGGGGGGTGAAAAACTGTTTTTT. Together with reference TRBV9 and TRBJ1-4, the CDR3 gives the full variable domain: DSGVTQTPKHLITATGQRVTLRCSPRSGDLSVYWYQQSLDQGLQFLIQYYNGEERAKGNILERFSAQQFPDLHSELNLSSLELGDSALYFCASSVDDLSGGEKLFFGSGTQLSVL.

This clone is categorized as large (0.1 to 1%). This rearrangement joins TRBV2 to TRBJ1-2; D not resolved. This CDR3 is 12 amino acids long. Germline values: CDR1 SNHLY, CDR2 FYNNEI. V gave up 2 bases and J gave up 6 bases, with 7 bases separating them. This chain's CDR3 is CASSERGNGYTF. The CDR3 nucleotides read TGTGCCAGCAGTGAACGAGGAAATGGCTACACCTTC.

This clone was recorded once. This chain joins TRBV6-5 and TRBJ1-4, with D maybe TRBD1 (6 bases). The CDR3 covers 13 residues. Per the germline V gene, CDR1 is MNHEY and CDR2 is SVGAGI. V dropped 7 bases and J dropped 8 bases, with 14 bases sitting between them. In DNA form, the CDR3 reads TGTGCCAGCAACCCCGAGGGGGAGGAAAAACTGTTTTTT. Residues: CASNPEGEEKLFF.